The 20 T cell receptor beta chains below were found in one sample sequenced in a study of tumor-infiltrating lymphocytes in primary liver carcinoma. Without any cell sorting, roughly 18-31 mg of bulk tissue yielded co-extracted RNA and DNA. From approximately 490 ng total RNA, TCR beta cDNA was generated with a primer in the constant region. The TCR beta library was amplified through three nested multiplex PCR rounds in a modified ARM-PCR procedure. Forward primers for TRBV1-TRBV30 and a C-beta reverse primer served the first two PCR rounds, at about 9 cycles each. TCRdb reprocessed the multiplex PCR reads via MiXCR and lists one record per CDR3 protein. The table has 150,000 to 200,000 distinct CDR3 sequences, around 81% seen once; the top ten hold around 18%. Sequencing was performed on tumor tissue from primary liver carcinoma. These receptors all come from a man aged 35 to 55 with primary liver carcinoma and hepatitis B virus infection.

In this sample, this clonotype turned up once. One end of the junction is discordant with germline, which a read error may explain. This chain uses TRBV28 with TRBJ1-5, with 8 bases matching TRBD1. The length of the CDR3 is 14 residues. Germline V gene data show CDR1 as MDHEN and CDR2 as SYDVKM. The CDR3 protein is CASRSTGASEPQHF. Written as DNA, the CDR3 is TGCGCCAGCAGGTCGACAGGGGCTTCCGAGCCCCAGCATTTT.

As for this clonotype: The junction differs from germline at one of its ends, possibly a read error. The chain joins TRBV5-6 to TRBJ2-2, with unresolved D. This CDR3 is built from 12 residues. Germline CDR1 is SGHDT and CDR2 is YYEEEE. The CDR3 DNA sequence: TGTGTCAGCAGTAAGACCGCTCGAGAGCTGTTTTTT. Translating it yields CVSSKTARELFF.

In this sample, this clonotype turned up many times. The CDR3 sequence: CASSSSVYGYTF. The CDR3 DNA reads as TGTGCCAGCAGTTCCTCAGTCTATGGCTACACCTTC. The V gene is TRBV12-3 or TRBV12-4, the J gene TRBJ1-2; no firm D call. The V end lost 4 bases, the J end lost 4 bases, and 7 bases lay between the germline ends. The CDR3 length is 12 residues.

A note on this clonotype: The junction and the germline gene differ at one end; a read error may be behind it. CDR3 sequence: CTSCLVGGGYNEQFF. The CDR3 DNA reads as TGTACCAGCTGTCTCGTCGGGGGGGGTTACAATGAGCAGTTCTTC. The gene calls are TRBV5-4 and TRBJ2-1, with 8 bases aligning to TRBD2. This CDR3 has 15 residues. Germline lookup yields CDR1 SGHNT and CDR2 YYREEE (reference sequence). Looking up the rest from reference TRBV5-4 and TRBJ2-1 gives the full variable domain: ETGVTQSPTHLIKTRGQQVTLRCSSQSGHNTVSWYQQALGQGPQFIFQYYREEENGRGNFPPRFSGLQFPNYSSELNVNALELDDSALYLCTSCLVGGGYNEQFFGPGTRLTVL.

With respect to this clonotype: The CDR3 does not end in the conserved phenylalanine or tryptophan, so this is likely a read error. This chain links TRBV12-3 or TRBV12-4 with TRBJ2-2; no reliable D call. CDR3 length equals 12 residues. The DNA for the CDR3 is TGTACCAGCGCCTATGCAACCGGGGAGCTGTTTTCT. Encoded protein: CTSAYATGELFS.

On this clonotype: This sequence may be a read error, since a much larger clone differs from it by one base. This chain links TRBV5-1 with TRBJ2-5; D tentatively fits TRBD1 or TRBD2 (5 bases each). The CDR3 runs to 15 residues. Germline CDR1 reads SGHRS; CDR2 reads YFSETQ. The CDR3 DNA reads as TGCGCCAGCAGCTTGGGGGCCGGGACCCAAAAGACCCAGTACTTC. This codes for CASSLGAGTQKTQYF.

As concerns this clonotype: Because the CDR3 is missing its conserved closing phenylalanine or tryptophan, this is likely a read error. The V and J genes are TRBV11-1 and TRBJ2-1; perhaps TRBD2 as D (6 bases). Germline V gives CDR1 SGHAT, CDR2 FQDESV (reference sequence). The length of the CDR3 is 15 residues. The CDR3 region is CASSFQGPLDYEQFI. CDR3 sequence (DNA): TGCGCCAGCAGCTTCCAGGGACCGCTGGACTATGAACAGTTCATC.

This clonotype was observed a single time. A read error may produce the germline difference seen at one junction end. The chain combines TRBV5-6 with TRBJ2-7; D might be TRBD2 (6 bases). Germline lookup yields CDR1 SGHDT and CDR2 YYEEEE. The CDR3 is 16 amino acids. CDR3 region: CARSLSGVAGTDEQYF. CDR3 in DNA: TGTGCCAGGAGCTTGTCGGGGGTAGCTGGCACCGACGAGCAGTACTTC.

Notes on this clonotype: The junction differs from germline at one of its ends, possibly a read error. The rearrangement links TRBV5-4 to TRBJ2-5; TRBD2 matches 9 bases. Germline V gene lookup returns CDR1 SGHNT and CDR2 YYREEE (reference sequence). The CDR3 length is 15 residues. CDR3 sequence (DNA): TGTGTCAGCAGCCTTTCCGGGACTAGCTTTGAGGCCCAGTACTTC. It yields the protein CVSSLSGTSFEAQYF.

Note on this clonotype: It is unclear where the CDR3 begins or ends on the DNA, so no DNA is shown, and the CDR3 is as TCRdb lists it. The chain is built from TRBV29-1 and TRBJ2-4; TRBD1 was called by the table and not checked on the DNA. The CDR3 has 11 residues if both end residues are counted. CDR1 SQVTM and CDR2 ANQGSEA come from the germline V gene. The CDR3 reads CSVGQGNTEYF.

This clonotype was counted between two and nine times. A much larger clonotype is one base distant, so this may be a read error. The chain is built from TRBV7-9 and TRBJ1-1, with D uncertain. V was cut by 2 bases and J by 5 bases, with 9 bases left in between. CDR1 and CDR2 (germline): SEHNR, FQNEAQ (reference sequence). This CDR3 has 13 residues. The CDR3 DNA reads as TGTGCCAGCAGCTTACAGGAGGAGACTGAAGCTTTCTTT. Protein sequence: CASSLQEETEAFF.

V and J are TRBV5-4 and TRBJ2-5; no clear D gene. This CDR3 has 14 amino acids. V was trimmed by 0 bases and J by 1 base, leaving 7 bases between them. CDR1 is SGHNT and CDR2 is YYREEE in the germline V gene (reference sequence). CDR3: CASSLAVGQETQYF. CDR3 DNA: TGTGCCAGCAGCTTGGCGGTAGGCCAAGAGACCCAGTACTTC.

The chain combines TRBV28 with TRBJ2-5; no clear D gene. Trimming pared 4 bases from V and 5 bases from J, leaving 5 bases between. The germline CDR1 and CDR2 sequences are MDHEN and SYDVKM. This CDR3 region has 11 residues. The CDR3 bases are TGTGCCAGCAGTTCGAGCGAGACCCAGTACTTC. Translated, it gives CASSSSETQYF.

A note on this clonotype: Compared with germline, one end of the junction differs, possibly owing to a read error. This rearrangement joins TRBV29-1 to TRBJ1-3, with D uncertain. Germline V lookup: CDR1 SQVTM, CDR2 ANQGSEA. The CDR3 consists of 12 residues. CDR3 sequence reads: CSDESPGNTLYF. The CDR3 DNA is TGCAGCGATGAAAGTCCTGGAAACACCTTATATTTT.

The chain recombines TRBV29-1 with TRBJ2-1; D not resolved. CDR3 length equals 13 residues. Looked up from germline, CDR1 is SQVTM and CDR2 is ANQGSEA. CDR3 bases: TGCAGTCTTCTGGTTTCGTCCTGGCATGAGCAGTTCTTC. Its translation: CSLLVSSWHEQFF.

The table lists this clonotype with many counts. For the CDR3, the DNA is TGTGCCAGCAACATAAGGGGACAGCCCCAGCATTTT. Its protein product is CASNIRGQPQHF. This sequence joins TRBV28 and TRBJ1-5; maybe TRBD1 (5 bases). The CDR3 runs 12 residues. Deletions cut 7 bases from V and 7 bases from J, with 11 bases between. The germline V gene encodes CDR1 MDHEN and CDR2 SYDVKM.

This clonotype showed up just a few times. One end of the junction is discordant with germline, which a read error may explain. The chain is built from TRBV29-1 and TRBJ2-5, with 7 nucleotides matching TRBD1. CDR3 length: 15 residues. In germline, CDR1 is SQVTM, CDR2 ANQGSEA. Here the CDR3 reads CSVEAYRGRAETQYF. In DNA, the CDR3 is TGCAGCGTTGAAGCGTATAGGGGGCGAGCAGAGACCCAATACTTC.

A remark on this clonotype: Its ends do not fully match the called genes, so a read error is possible. For the CDR3, the DNA is TGTACTAGCAGTGCCGTAGCGGGATGGGTAAACAATGTGCAGTTCTTC. Translation: CTSSAVAGWVNNVQFF. V usage is TRBV14 and J usage is TRBJ2-1; 8 bases are a match to TRBD2. This CDR3 contains 16 residues. CDR1 and CDR2 from the germline V gene are SGHDN and FVKESK.

This chain connects TRBV10-3 to TRBJ2-1; D may match TRBD1 or TRBD2 (6 bases each). With 9 bases removed from V and 4 bases from J, the gap between germline ends came to 16 bases. CDR3 length: 14 amino acids. Germline CDR1 reads ENHRY; CDR2 reads SYGVKD. The CDR3 nucleotides read TGTGCCATTCCACAGGGAGGTATTTACAATGAGCAGTTCTTC. Residues: CAIPQGGIYNEQFF.

This clonotype was seen once. This chain uses TRBV6-1 with TRBJ2-3; 12 nucleotides line up with TRBD2. This CDR3 is built from 15 residues. The trim removed 7 bases at V and 6 bases at J, leaving 8 bases unmatched. Germline V gives CDR1 MNHNS, CDR2 SASEGT. The CDR3 sequence: CASNRELAGGDTQYF. CDR3 coding DNA: TGTGCCAGCAACCGCGAACTAGCGGGAGGCGATACGCAGTATTTT.